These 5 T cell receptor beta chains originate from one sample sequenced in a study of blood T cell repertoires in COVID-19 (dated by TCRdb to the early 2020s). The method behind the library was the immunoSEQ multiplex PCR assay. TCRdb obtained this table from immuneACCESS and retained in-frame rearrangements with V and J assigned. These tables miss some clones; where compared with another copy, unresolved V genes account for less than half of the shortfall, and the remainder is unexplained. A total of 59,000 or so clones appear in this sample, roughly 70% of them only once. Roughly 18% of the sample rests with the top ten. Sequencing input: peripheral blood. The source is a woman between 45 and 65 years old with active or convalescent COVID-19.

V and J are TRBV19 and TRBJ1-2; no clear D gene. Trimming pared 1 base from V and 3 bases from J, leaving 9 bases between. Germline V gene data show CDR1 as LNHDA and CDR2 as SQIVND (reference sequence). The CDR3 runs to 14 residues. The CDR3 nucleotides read TGTGCCAGTAGTATAGGAGTGAGGGACTATGGCTACACCTTC. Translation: CASSIGVRDYGYTF.

Written as DNA, the CDR3 is TGTGCCAGCAGCGTAGGACAGGGGGCGTCGCCCTACCAAGAGACCCAGTACTTC. Translating gives CASSVGQGASPYQETQYF. The chain couples TRBV9 to TRBJ2-5, with TRBD1 identical over 10 bases. After removal of 0 bases from V and 0 bases from J, the junction contained 8 bases not matched to a gene. Germline assignment: CDR1 SGDLS and CDR2 YYNGEE. This CDR3 has 18 residues.

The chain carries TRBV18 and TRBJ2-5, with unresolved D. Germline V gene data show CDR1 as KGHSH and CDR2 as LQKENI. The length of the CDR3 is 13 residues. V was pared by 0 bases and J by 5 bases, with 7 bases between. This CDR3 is CASSPPSRETQYF. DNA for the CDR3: TGTGCCAGCTCACCACCCTCCCGGGAGACCCAGTACTTC.

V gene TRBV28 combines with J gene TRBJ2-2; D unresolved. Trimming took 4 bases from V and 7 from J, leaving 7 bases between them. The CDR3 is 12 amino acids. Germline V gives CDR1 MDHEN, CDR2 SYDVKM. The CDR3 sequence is CASSSLIGELFF. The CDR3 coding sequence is TGTGCCAGCAGTTCTCTAATCGGGGAGCTGTTTTTT. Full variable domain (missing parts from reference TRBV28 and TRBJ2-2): DVKVTQSSRYLVKRTGEKVFLECVQDMDHENMFWYRQDPGLGLRLIYFSYDVKMKEKGDIPEGYSVSREKKERFSLILESASTNQTSMYLCASSSLIGELFFGEGSRLTVL.

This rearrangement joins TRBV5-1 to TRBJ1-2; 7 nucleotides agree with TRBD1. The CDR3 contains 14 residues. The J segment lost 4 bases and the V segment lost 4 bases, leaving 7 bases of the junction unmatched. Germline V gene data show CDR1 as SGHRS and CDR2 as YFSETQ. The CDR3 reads CASSPTGDSYGYTF. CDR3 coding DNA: TGCGCCAGCAGCCCGACCGGGGACAGCTATGGCTACACCTTC. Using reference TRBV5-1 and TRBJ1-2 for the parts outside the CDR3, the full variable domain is KAGVTQTPRYLIKTRGQQVTLSCSPISGHRSVSWYQQTPGQGLQFLFEYFSETQRNKGNFPGRFSGRQFSNSRSEMNVSTLELGDSALYLCASSPTGDSYGYTFGSGTRLTVV.